Listed below are T cell receptor beta chains from one sample, sequenced in a study of early T cells in non-severe SARS-CoV-2 infection. TCRdb reanalysed the 5' RACE reads using MiXCR and keeps one entry per CDR3 protein. The repertoire holds about 83,000 distinct CDR3 sequences, with around 9.3% as singletons. The sequenced sample was whole blood, obtained at baseline. The receptors stem from an adult who was a healthcare worker with PCR-confirmed SARS-CoV-2 infection or an uninfected control (not recorded which). CDR3s leave out the opening cysteine and the closing phenylalanine or tryptophan.

v_call	j_call	cdr3_aa
TRBV28	TRBJ2-7	ASSLNGAASYEQY
TRBV20-1	TRBJ1-4	SAPAPTGLNEKLF
TRBV20-1	TRBJ2-1	SAPLGLAGGPEQF
TRBV27	TRBJ2-1	ASSFSGEGNEQF
TRBV20-1	TRBJ2-3	SAGIQGGGTDTQY
TRBV11-2	TRBJ2-2	ASSSPRRTSGTGELF
TRBV7-6	TRBJ2-1	ASWGVAGGPRDEQF
TRBV4-2	TRBJ2-3	ASSLRLAGVQDTQY
TRBV12-3/TRBV12-4	TRBJ2-2	ASSLIQNTGELF
TRBV28	TRBJ2-6	ASRASGANVLT
TRBV20-1	TRBJ2-1	SALREEHEQF
TRBV11-2	TRBJ2-4	ASSLVIGVGNIQY
TRBV2	TRBJ1-1	ASNWGPGTEAF
TRBV5-1	TRBJ1-1	ASSPRALRQNTEAF
TRBV28	TRBJ1-5	ASSFEALRDRGYQPQH
TRBV28	TRBJ2-7	ASSFRDLLLGEQY
TRBV27	TRBJ1-1	ASLPELSDTEAF
TRBV29-1	TRBJ1-1	SVENRRGNTEAF
TRBV30	TRBJ1-3	AWSGTGSRIGNTIY
TRBV11-2	TRBJ2-1	ASSLEPGSSNEQF
TRBV2	TRBJ2-5	ASSEPLLLSETQY
TRBV28	TRBJ2-3	ASSLMAGMLWPDTQY